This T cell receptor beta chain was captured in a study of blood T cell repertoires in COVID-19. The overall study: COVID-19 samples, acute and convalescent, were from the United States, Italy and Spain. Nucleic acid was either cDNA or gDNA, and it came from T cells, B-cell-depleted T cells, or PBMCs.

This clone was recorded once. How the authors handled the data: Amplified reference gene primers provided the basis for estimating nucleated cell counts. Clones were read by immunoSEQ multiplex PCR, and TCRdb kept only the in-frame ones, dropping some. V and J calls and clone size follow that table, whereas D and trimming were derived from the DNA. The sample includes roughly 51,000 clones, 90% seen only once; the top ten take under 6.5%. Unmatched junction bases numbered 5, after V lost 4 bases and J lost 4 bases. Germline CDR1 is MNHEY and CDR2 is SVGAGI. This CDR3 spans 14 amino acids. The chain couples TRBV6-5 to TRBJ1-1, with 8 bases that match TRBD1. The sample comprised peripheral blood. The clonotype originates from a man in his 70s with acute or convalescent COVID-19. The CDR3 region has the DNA TGTGCCAGCAGTTGGTTAACAGGGGGCACTGAAGCTTTCTTT. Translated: CASSWLTGGTEAFF.